This T cell receptor (beta chain) was documented in a study of T-cell reconstitution after alpha-beta-depleted transplantation in children (dated by TCRdb to 2015 to 2016). General notes on the study: T-cell immune reconstitution after TCRalphabeta/CD19-depleted allogeneic hematopoietic cell transplantation in children was quantitatively tracked in the study by means of TCR repertoire profiling.

The junction shows trimming of 3 bases on V and 2 bases on J, and the gene matches do not reach 9 bases of it. The CDR3 numbers 17 residues from cysteine through phenylalanine. Just the 51-base CDR3 DNA is kept, in frame starting at base 1. The germline V gene yields SGHTA for CDR1 and FQGNSA for CDR2. Library preparation employed PCR. These reads were obtained on an Illumina HiSeq 2500. TCR libraries were prepared with molecular barcoding, using unique molecular identifiers to normalize TCRbeta repertoire quantification. Using fastp at Q25 and MiXCR, TCRdb reprocessed the public reads and kept productive beta chains. Each entry is one CDR3 protein sequence, shown with its most common DNA and genes. The sample includes some 590,000 distinct CDR3 sequences, with roughly a tenth observed a single time. Clones ranked in the top ten supply approximately 4.1% of the sample. Only a few counts were recorded for this clonotype. The antigen it recognizes is unknown. No much larger clonotype is one base removed from it; base qualities were not supplied.

This sequence originates from a human donor who donated a stem cell graft to a child with acute myeloid leukemia. In this chain, TRBV7-2 is recombined with TRBJ2-3, with TRBD2 matching 9 junction bases. The sample was PBMCs from the stem cell graft donor, taken from the stem cell graft. The DNA sequence reads TGTGCCAGCAGCTTGCGGGCGGGAGGGATTTTCACAGATACGCAGTATTTT. Its protein reads: CASSLRAGGIFTDTQYF.